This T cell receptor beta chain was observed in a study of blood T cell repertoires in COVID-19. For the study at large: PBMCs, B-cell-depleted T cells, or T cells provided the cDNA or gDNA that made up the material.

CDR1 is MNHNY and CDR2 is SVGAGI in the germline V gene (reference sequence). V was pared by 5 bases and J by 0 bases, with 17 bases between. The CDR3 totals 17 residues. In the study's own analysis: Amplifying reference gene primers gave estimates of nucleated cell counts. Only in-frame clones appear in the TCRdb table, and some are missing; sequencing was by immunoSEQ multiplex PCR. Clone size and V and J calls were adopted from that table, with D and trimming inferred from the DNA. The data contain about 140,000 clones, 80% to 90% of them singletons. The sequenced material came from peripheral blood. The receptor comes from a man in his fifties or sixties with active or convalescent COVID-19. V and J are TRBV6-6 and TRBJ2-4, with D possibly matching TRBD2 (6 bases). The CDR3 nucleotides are TGTGCCAGCAGTCGGGGCGGCGGGACCTTAGCCAAAAACATTCAGTACTTC. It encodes CASSRGGGTLAKNIQYF.